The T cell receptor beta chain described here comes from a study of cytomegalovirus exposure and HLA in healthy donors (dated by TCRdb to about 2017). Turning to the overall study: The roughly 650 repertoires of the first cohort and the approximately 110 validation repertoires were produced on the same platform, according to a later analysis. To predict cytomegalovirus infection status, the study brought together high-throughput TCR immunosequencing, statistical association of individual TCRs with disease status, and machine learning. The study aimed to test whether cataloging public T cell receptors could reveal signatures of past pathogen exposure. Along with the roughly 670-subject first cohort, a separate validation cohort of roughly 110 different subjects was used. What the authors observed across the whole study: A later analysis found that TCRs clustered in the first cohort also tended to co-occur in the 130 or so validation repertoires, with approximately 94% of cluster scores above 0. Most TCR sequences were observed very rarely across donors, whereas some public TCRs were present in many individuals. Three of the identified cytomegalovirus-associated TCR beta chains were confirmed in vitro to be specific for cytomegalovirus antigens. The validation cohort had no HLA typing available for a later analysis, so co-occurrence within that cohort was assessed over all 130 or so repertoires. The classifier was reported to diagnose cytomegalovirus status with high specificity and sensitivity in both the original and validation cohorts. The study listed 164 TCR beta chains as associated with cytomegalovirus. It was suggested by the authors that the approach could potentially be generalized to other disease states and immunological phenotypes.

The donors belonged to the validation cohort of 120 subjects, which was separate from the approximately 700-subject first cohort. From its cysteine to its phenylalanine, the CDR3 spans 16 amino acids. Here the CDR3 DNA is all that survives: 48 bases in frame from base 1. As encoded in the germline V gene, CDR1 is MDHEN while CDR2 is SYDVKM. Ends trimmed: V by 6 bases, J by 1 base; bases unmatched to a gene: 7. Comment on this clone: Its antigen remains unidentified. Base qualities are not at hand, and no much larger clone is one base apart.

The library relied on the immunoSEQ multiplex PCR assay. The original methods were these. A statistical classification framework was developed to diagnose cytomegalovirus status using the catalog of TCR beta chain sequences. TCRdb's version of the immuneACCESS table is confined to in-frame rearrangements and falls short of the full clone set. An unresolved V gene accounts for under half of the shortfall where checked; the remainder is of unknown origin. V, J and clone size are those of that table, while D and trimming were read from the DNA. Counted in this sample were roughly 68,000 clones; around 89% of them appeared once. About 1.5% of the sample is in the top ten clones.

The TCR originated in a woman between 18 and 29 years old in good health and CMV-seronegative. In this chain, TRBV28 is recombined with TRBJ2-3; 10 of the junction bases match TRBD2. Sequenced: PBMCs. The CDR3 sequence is CASSSLGLAGTDTQYF. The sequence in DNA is TGTGCCAGCAGCTCTCTCGGACTAGCGGGCACAGATACGCAGTATTTT.